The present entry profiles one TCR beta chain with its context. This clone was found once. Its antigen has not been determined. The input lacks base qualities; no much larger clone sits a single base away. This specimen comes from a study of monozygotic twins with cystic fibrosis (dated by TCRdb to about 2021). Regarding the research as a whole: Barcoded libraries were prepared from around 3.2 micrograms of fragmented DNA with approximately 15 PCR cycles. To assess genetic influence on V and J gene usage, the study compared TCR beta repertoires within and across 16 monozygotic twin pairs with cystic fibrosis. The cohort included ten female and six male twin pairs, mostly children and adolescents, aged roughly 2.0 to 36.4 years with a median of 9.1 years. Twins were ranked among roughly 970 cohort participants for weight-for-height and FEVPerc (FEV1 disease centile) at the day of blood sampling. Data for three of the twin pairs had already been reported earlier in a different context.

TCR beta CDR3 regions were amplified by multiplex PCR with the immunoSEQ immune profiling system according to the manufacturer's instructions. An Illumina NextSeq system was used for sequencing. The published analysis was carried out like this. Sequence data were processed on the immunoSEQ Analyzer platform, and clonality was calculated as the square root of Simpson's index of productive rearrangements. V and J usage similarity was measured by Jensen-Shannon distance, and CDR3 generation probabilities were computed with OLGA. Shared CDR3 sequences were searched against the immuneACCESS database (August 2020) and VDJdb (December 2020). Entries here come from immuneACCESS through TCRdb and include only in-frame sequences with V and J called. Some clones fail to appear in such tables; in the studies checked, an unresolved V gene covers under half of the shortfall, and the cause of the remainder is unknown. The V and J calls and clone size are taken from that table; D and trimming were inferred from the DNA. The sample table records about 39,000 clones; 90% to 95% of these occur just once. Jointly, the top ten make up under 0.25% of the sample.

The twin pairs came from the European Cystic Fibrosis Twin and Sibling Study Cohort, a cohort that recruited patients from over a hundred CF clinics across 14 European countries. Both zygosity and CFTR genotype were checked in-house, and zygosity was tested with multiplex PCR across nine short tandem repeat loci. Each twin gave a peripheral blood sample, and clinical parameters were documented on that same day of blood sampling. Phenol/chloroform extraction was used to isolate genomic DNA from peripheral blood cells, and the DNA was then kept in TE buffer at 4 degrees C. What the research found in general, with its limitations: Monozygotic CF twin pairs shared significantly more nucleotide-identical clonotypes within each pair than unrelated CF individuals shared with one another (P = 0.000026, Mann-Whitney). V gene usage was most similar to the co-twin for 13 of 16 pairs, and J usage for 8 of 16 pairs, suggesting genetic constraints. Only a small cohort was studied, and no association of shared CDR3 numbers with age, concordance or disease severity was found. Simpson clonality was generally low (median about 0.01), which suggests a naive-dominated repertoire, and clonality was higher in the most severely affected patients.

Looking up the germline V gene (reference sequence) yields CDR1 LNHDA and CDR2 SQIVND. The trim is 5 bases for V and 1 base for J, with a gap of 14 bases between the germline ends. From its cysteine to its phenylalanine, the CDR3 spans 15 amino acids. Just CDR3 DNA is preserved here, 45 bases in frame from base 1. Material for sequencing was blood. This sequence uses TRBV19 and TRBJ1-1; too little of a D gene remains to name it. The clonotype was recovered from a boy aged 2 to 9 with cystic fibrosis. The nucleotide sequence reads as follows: TGTGCCAGTAGTGCTGAGGGATTGTGGAACACTGAAGCTTTCTTT. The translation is CASSAEGLWNTEAFF. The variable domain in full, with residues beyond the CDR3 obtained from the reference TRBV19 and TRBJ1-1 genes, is DGGITQSPKYLFRKEGQNVTLSCEQNLNHDAMYWYRQDPGQGLRLIYYSQIVNDFQKGDIAEGYSVSREKKESFPLTVTSAQKNPTAFYLCASSAEGLWNTEAFFGQGTRLTVV.